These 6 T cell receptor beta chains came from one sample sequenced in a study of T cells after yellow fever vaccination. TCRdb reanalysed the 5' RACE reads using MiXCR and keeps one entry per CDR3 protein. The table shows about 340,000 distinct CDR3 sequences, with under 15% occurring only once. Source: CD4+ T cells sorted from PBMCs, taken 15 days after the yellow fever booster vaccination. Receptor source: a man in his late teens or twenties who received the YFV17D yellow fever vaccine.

The CDR3 here is CATSRSTGALYEQYF. Here the CDR3 DNA reads TGTGCCACCAGCAGATCGACAGGGGCCTTGTACGAGCAGTACTTC. This chain connects TRBV15 to TRBJ2-7, with 8 nucleotides matching TRBD1. CDR1 and CDR2 (germline): LNHNV, YYDKDF (reference sequence). V lost 2 bases to trimming and J lost 4 bases; unmatched junction nucleotides: 7. CDR3 length: 15 residues.

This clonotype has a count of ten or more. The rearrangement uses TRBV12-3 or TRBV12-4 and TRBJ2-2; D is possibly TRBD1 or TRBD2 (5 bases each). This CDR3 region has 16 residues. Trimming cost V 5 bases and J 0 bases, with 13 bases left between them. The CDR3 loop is CASSPLGGTNTGELFF. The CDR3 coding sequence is TGTGCCAGCAGTCCCCTTGGGGGTACGAACACCGGGGAGCTGTTTTTT.

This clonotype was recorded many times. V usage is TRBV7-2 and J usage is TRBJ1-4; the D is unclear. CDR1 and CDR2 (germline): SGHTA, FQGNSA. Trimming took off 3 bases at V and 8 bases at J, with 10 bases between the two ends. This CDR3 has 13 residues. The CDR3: CASSFAGVEKLFF. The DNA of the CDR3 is TGTGCCAGCAGCTTTGCCGGGGTAGAAAAACTGTTTTTT.

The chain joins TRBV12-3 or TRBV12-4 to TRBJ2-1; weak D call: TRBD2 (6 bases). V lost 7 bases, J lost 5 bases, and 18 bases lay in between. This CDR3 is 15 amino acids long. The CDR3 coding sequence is TGTGCCAGCAACGACTGGGGGACGGGGGACAATGAGCAGTTCTTC. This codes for CASNDWGTGDNEQFF.

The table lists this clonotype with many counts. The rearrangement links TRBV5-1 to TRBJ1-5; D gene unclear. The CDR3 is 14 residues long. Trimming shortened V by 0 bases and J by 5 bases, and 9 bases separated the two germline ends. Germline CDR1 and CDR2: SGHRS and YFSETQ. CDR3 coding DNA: TGCGCCAGCAGCTTGGGCGGAATCGATCAGCCCCAGCATTTT. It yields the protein CASSLGGIDQPQHF.

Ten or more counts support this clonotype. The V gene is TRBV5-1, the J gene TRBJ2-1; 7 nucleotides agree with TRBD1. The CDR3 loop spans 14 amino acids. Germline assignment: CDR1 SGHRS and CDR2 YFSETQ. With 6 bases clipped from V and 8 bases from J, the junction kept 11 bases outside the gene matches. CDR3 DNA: TGCGCCAGCAACAAAGACAGGGCGCTTGATGAGCAGTTCTTC. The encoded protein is CASNKDRALDEQFF.